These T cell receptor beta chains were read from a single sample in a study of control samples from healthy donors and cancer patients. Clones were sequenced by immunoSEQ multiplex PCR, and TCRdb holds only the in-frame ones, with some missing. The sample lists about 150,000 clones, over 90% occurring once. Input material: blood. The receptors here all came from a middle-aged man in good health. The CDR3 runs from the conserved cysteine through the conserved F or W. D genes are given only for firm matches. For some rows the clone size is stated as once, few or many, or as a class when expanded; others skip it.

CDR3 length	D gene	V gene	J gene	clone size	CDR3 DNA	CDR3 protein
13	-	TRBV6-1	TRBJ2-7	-	TGTGCCAGCAGTGACGGGGTTCCCTACGAGCAGTACTTC	CASSDGVPYEQYF
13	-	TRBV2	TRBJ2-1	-	TGTGCCAGCAGTGATAGGCTAGGGGATGAGCAGTTCTTC	CASSDRLGDEQFF
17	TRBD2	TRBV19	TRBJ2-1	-	TGTGCCAGTAGTAAGCGTGAGGGGACTAGCGGGACCAATGAGCAGTTCTTC	CASSKREGTSGTNEQFF
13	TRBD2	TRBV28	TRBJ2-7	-	TGTGCCACTGGACTAGCGGCAACCTACGAGCAGTACTTC	CATGLAATYEQYF
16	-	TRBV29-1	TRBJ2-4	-	TGCAGCGTTGAACCCCCTGGGGCACGAATCAAAAACATTCAGTACTTC	CSVEPPGARIKNIQYF
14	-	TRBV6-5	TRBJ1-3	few	TGTGCCAGCAGCCAGATTCTTTGGGGGAACACCATATATTTT	CASSQILWGNTIYF
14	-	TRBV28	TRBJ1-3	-	TGTGCCAGCAGACCGGGACGGATGAGAAACACCATATATTTT	CASRPGRMRNTIYF
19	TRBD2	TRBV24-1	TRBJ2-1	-	TGTGCCACCAGTGCCGGGGGGCAGTGGGGACTAGCGGCCTACAATGAGCAGTTCTTC	CATSAGGQWGLAAYNEQFF
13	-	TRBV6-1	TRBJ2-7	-	TGTGCCAGCAGTGAAGGAAAGTTCTACGAGCAGTACTTC	CASSEGKFYEQYF
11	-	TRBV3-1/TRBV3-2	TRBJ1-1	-	TGTGCCAGCAGCCACAGGGGTGAAGCTTTCTTT	CASSHRGEAFF
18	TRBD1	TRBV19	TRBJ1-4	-	TGTGCCAGTAGTCCCACCCCCCGACAGGGGTGGACTAATGAAAAACTGTTTTTT	CASSPTPRQGWTNEKLFF
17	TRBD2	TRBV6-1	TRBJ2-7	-	TGTGCCAGCAGTGGGTTTGCGGGACTAGCGGGATCGGACGAGCAGTACTTC	CASSGFAGLAGSDEQYF
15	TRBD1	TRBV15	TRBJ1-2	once	TGTGCCACCAGCAGAGAATGGGACAGGGGCTATGGCTACACCTTC	CATSREWDRGYGYTF
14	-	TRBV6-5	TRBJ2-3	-	TGTGCCAGCAGTTACTCGGACCGCACAGATACGCAGTATTTT	CASSYSDRTDTQYF
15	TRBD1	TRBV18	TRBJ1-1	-	TGTGCCAGCTCACCCCTACAGGGGGCGGACACTGAAGCTTTCTTT	CASSPLQGADTEAFF
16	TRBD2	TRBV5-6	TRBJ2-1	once	TGTGCCAGCATCTTGTATTCCTCGGGGGGTTACAATGAGCAGTTCTTC	CASILYSSGGYNEQFF
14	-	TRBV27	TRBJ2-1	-	TGTGCCAGCAGTTTCGACAGCTCCTACAATGAGCAGTTCTTC	CASSFDSSYNEQFF
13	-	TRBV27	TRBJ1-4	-	TGTGCCAGCAGTTCCTACGACGGTGAAAAACTGTTTTTT	CASSSYDGEKLFF
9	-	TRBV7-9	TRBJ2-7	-	TGTGCCAGCAGATCCACGGGGAACTTC	CASRSTGNF
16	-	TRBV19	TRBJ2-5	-	TGTGCCAGTAGTACCCCCGGGGAGGACTCCACGGAGACCCAGTACTTC	CASSTPGEDSTETQYF
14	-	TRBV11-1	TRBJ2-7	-	TGTGCCAGCAGCCCATCCCGGGACAACTACGAGCAGTACTTC	CASSPSRDNYEQYF
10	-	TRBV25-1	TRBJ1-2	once	TGTGCCAGTTACAACTATGGCTACACCTTC	CASYNYGYTF
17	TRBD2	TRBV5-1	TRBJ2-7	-	TGCGCCAGCAGCTTGGAGAGGACTAGCGGGAGGAACCACGAGCAGTACTTC	CASSLERTSGRNHEQYF
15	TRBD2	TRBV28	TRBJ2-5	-	TGTGCCAGCAGTTTAGGAGCGGGACGGCAAGAGACCCAGTACTTC	CASSLGAGRQETQYF
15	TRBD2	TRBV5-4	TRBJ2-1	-	TGTGCCAGCACCGTAGCGGGAGGGCCCTACAATGAGCAGTTCTTC	CASTVAGGPYNEQFF
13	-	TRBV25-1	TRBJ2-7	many	TGTGCCAGCAGTGATGACAGGTATTACGAGCAGTACTTC	CASSDDRYYEQYF
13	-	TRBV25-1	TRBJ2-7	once	TGTGCCAGCAGCGGGGACCCCCCCAACGAGCAGTACTTC	CASSGDPPNEQYF
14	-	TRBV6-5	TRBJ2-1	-	TGTGCCAGCGAGGGACTTCGCTCCTACAATGAGCAGTTCTTC	CASEGLRSYNEQFF
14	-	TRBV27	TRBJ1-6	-	TGTGCCAGCAGGGCGGGATCTCGTAATTCACCCCTCCACTTT	CASRAGSRNSPLHF
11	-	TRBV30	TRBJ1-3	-	TGTGCCTGGACTGTGGGCAACACCATATATTTT	CAWTVGNTIYF
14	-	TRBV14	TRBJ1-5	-	TGTGCCAGCAGTCCGGGGGGGAGCAGAGGGCCCCAGCATTTT	CASSPGGSRGPQHF
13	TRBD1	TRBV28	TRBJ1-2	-	TGTGCCAGCAGTTCCAGGGGGCCCTATGGCTACACCTTC	CASSSRGPYGYTF
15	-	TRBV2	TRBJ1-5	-	TGTGCCAGCAGTGACAGGGTGTTAAGCAGTCAGCCCCAGCATTTT	CASSDRVLSSQPQHF
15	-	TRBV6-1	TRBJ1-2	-	TGTGCCAGCAGTGAAATCCTCGGGGGTCCCTATGGCTACACCTTC	CASSEILGGPYGYTF
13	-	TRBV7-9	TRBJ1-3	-	TGTGCCAGCAGCCTAGACAGCAGCAACACCATATATTTT	CASSLDSSNTIYF
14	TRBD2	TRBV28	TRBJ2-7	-	TGTGCCAGCAGTTCCCGGACTAGCTGGGGAGGGCAGTACTTC	CASSSRTSWGGQYF
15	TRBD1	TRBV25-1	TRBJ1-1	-	TGTGCCAGCAGTGCTCAGACAGGGAGGTACACTGAAGCTTTCTTT	CASSAQTGRYTEAFF